This T cell receptor beta chain was sequenced in a study of Graves' ophthalmopathy and Graves' hyperthyroidism. V dropped 11 bases and J dropped 1 base, with 15 bases sitting between them. Germline V CDR1 and CDR2: MGHDK, SYGVNS. The CDR3 totals 13 residues. Amplified material comprised TCR beta CDR3 regions derived from RNA transcripts. First-round RT-PCR employed HTBI primers, with a second-round multiplex PCR after it. Using its own MiXCR run on the multiplex PCR reads, TCRdb lists one record per CDR3 protein. The sample carries around 1.1 million distinct CDR3 sequences, 36% recorded once. Only newly diagnosed hyperthyroidism patients aged 18 to 65, with under 2 months' duration, were enrolled.

The sample taken for sequencing was peripheral blood or thyroid tissue (not recorded which). The source is an adult man with Graves' hyperthyroidism. The gene calls are TRBV25-1 and TRBJ2-7; no reliable D call. DNA of the CDR3: TGTGCCCAAGGGCGTACCGGGTCCTACGAGCAGTACTTC. It yields the protein CAQGRTGSYEQYF.